The source of this T cell receptor (beta chain) is a study of blood T cell repertoires in COVID-19. Across the whole study: Sites in the United States, Italy and Spain provided acute and convalescent COVID-19 samples. Sources were T cells, B-cell-depleted T cells, or PBMCs; the material itself was cDNA or gDNA.

Germline V gene data show CDR1 as SGHTA and CDR2 as FQGTGA. The V segment lost 3 bases and the J segment 4 bases; nucleotides outside the gene matches: 7. The length of the CDR3 is 16 residues. Original handling: By means of reference gene primer amplification, nucleated cell counts were estimated. Assay: immunoSEQ multiplex PCR; the TCRdb copy retains only in-frame clones and omits some. That table furnishes V, J and clone size, whereas the DNA furnished D and trimming. Among about 140,000 clones listed, about 87% were seen once. The rearrangement uses TRBV7-3 and TRBJ2-2, with 8 bases identical to TRBD2. The sample taken for sequencing was peripheral blood. The TCR originated in a human donor with COVID-19, enrolled during active disease. The donor label of this sample is uncertain. The DNA of the CDR3 is TGTGCCAGCAGCTTCAACCGGGGGGGCGGCACCGGGGAGCTGTTTTTT. The encoded protein is CASSFNRGGGTGELFF.